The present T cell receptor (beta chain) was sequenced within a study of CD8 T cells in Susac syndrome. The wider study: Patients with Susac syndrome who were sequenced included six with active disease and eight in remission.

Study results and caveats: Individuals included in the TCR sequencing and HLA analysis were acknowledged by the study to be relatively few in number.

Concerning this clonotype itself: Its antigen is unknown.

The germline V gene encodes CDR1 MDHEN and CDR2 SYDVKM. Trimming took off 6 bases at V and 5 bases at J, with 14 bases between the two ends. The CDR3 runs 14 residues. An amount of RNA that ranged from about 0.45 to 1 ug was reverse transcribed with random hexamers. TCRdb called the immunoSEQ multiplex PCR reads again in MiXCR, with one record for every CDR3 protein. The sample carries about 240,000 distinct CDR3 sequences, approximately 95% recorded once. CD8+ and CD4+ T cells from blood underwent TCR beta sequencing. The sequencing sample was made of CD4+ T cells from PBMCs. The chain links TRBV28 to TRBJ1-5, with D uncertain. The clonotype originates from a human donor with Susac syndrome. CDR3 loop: CASRDTGDYQPQHF. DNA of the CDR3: TGTGCCAGCAGAGACACCGGAGACTATCAGCCCCAGCATTTT.